This T cell receptor beta chain emerged from a study of cytomegalovirus exposure and HLA in healthy donors. The assay was immunoSEQ multiplex PCR, and TCRdb's table has in-frame clones only and misses some. The table has fewer than 100,000 clones, approximately 91% seen once. CDR1 SGHDT and CDR2 YYEEEE come from the germline V gene. The ends lost 0 bases at V and 3 bases at J; junction bases unmatched: 3. This CDR3 region has 15 residues. Sequenced input: PBMCs. This sequence originates from a man aged 25 to 40 in good health and CMV-seronegative. The gene calls are TRBV5-6 and TRBJ1-5, with 7 bases aligning to TRBD1. The CDR3 nucleotides are TGTGCCAGCAGCTTGGCCAGGGGGGTCAATCAGCCCCAGCATTTT. The encoded protein is CASSLARGVNQPQHF.